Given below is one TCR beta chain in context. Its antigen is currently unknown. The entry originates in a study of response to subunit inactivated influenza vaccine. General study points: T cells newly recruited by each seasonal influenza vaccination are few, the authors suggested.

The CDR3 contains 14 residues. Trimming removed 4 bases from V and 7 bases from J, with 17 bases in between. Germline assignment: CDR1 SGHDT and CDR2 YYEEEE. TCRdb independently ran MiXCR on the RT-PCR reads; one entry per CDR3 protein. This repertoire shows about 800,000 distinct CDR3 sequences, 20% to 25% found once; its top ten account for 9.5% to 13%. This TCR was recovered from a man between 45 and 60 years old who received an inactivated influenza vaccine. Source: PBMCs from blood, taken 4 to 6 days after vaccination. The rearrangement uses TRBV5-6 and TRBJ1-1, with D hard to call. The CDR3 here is CASSLGISGVEAFF. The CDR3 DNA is TGTGCCAGCAGCCTAGGGATAAGTGGGGTTGAAGCTTTCTTT.